Listed here are 8 T cell receptor beta chains from one sample, sequenced in a study of T-cell reconstitution after alpha-beta-depleted transplantation in children. Unique molecular identifiers were used in preparing the TCRbeta library. MiXCR was run by TCRdb on the PCR reads, yielding one entry per CDR3 protein. The table records about 440,000 distinct CDR3 sequences, 43% of them present only once. The source was PBMCs, collected before TCRalphabeta/CD19-depleted stem cell transplant. The origin of the receptors is a girl aged 2-10 years with aplastic anemia, due to receive a stem cell transplant.

The gene calls are TRBV6-1 and TRBJ2-5; 11 bases agree with TRBD2. CDR1 is MNHNS, CDR2 SASEGT, per germline. Unmatched junction bases numbered 7, after V lost 8 bases and J lost 5 bases. This CDR3 has 14 amino acids. The CDR3 here is CASSQLAGDETQYF. The DNA for the CDR3 is TGTGCCAGCTCTCAACTAGCGGGAGATGAGACCCAGTACTTC.

About this clonotype: In this CDR3 the conserved last residue, phenylalanine or tryptophan, is missing, so a read error is likely. The J gene is TRBJ1-1, the V gene TRBV29-1; perhaps TRBD1 as D (5 bases). Per the germline V gene, CDR1 is SQVTM and CDR2 is ANQGSEA. Between the trimmed V and J ends, which lost 6 bases and 4 bases, there was a span of 9 bases. This CDR3 comprises 11 residues. CDR3 in amino acids: CSVGEGTEAFI. As DNA, the CDR3 is TGCAGCGTGGGGGAGGGCACTGAAGCTTTCATT.

The chain joins TRBV7-2 to TRBJ2-1; weak D call: TRBD2 (7 bases). CDR3 length equals 14 residues. CDR1 and CDR2 from the germline V gene are SGHTA and FQGNSA. Trimming shortened V by 8 bases and J by 0 bases, and 11 bases separated the two germline ends. The CDR3 loop reads CASSRGASYNEQFF. The CDR3, as DNA: TGTGCCAGCTCACGGGGGGCCTCCTACAATGAGCAGTTCTTC.

The chain recombines TRBV20-1 with TRBJ2-2; tentatively, D is TRBD2 (5 bases). The CDR3 has 16 amino acids. Germline loops: CDR1 DFQATT, CDR2 SNEGSKA (reference sequence). V gave up 0 bases and J gave up 0 bases, with 11 bases separating them. The CDR3 sequence: CSARDFGGPNTGELFF. In nucleotides, the CDR3 is TGCAGTGCTAGAGATTTTGGCGGGCCGAACACCGGGGAGCTGTTTTTT.

The chain joins TRBV14 to TRBJ2-7, with 7 positions matching TRBD2. Germline V gene lookup returns CDR1 SGHDN and CDR2 FVKESK. V was clipped by 1 base and J by 6 bases; unmatched bases: 9. There are 15 residues in the CDR3. CDR3 coding DNA: TGTGCCAGCAGCCAAGGCCCCGGGAGGAGCGCCGAGCAGTACTTC. This gives the protein CASSQGPGRSAEQYF.

The rearrangement joins TRBV6-5 to TRBJ2-2; TRBD1 might be the D (6 bases). Between the trimmed V and J ends, which lost 1 base and 0 bases, there was a span of 9 bases. The CDR3 totals 16 residues. CDR1 MNHEY and CDR2 SVGAGI come from the germline V gene. CDR3 nucleotide sequence: TGTGCCAGCAGTTACTTTAGGGGGTCGAACACCGGGGAGCTGTTTTTT. It codes for CASSYFRGSNTGELFF.

This clonotype was seen ten or more times. CDR3 nucleotides: TGCGCCAGCAGGCTAGACAGGGAGAGGTTCTTC. It codes for CASRLDRERFF. V is TRBV5-1 and J is TRBJ2-1; 7 bases agree with TRBD1. The CDR3 length is 11 residues. In germline, CDR1 is SGHRS, CDR2 YFSETQ. V was clipped by 5 bases and J by 15 bases; unmatched bases: 8.

This clonotype has a handful of counts. The junction does not match germline at one end; this may be a read error. The chain has TRBV3-1 and TRBJ2-1; tentatively, D is TRBD2 (5 bases). This CDR3 has 17 amino acids. Germline V gene sequence: CDR1 LGHDT, CDR2 YNNKEL (reference sequence). CDR3 sequence (DNA): TGTGCCACCAGCCAAGAAACGGCGGGTAGCTCCTACAATGAGCAGTTCTTC. Amino acid sequence: CATSQETAGSSYNEQFF.